What follows are 18 T cell receptor beta chains derived from one specimen sequenced in a study of CXCR3-negative and CXCR3-positive naive CD8 T cells (dated by TCRdb to between 2018 and 2021). TCRdb records NextSeq 550 as the sequencer. The Human TCR Profiling Kit (MiLaboratory) was used to prepare UMI-labeled 5' RACE TRB cDNA libraries. One entry per CDR3 protein sequence results from the TCRdb reprocessing of the reads, with DNA left out. This sample's records show under 85,000 distinct CDR3 sequences. The ten largest clones add up to around 1.4% of the sample. The sample taken for sequencing was naive CXCR3- CD8+ T cells from blood. This specimen's cell subset or site label, per the study, means: CD45RO-CCR7+CD27+CD95- naive CD8+ T cells lacking CXCR3 (TNR3-). The source of these receptors is a human donor in good health. Some clones in this sample may be carry-over from other donors' samples.

The V gene is TRBV4-1, the J gene TRBJ2-1; the TCRdb call, TRBD1, lacks DNA for checking. This CDR3 comprises 13 residues. Germline V CDR1 and CDR2: MGHRA, YSYEKL. CDR3 protein: CASSQERGLEQFF.

This sequence joins TRBV28 and TRBJ2-7. Germline CDR1 MDHEN, CDR2 SYDVKM. The CDR3 is 13 amino acids. CDR3 loop: CASSLVASYEQYF.

The chain combines TRBV9 with TRBJ2-3; TCRdb's D call, TRBD2, is unchecked because there is no DNA. In germline, CDR1 is SGDLS, CDR2 YYNGEE. This CDR3 contains 15 residues. The CDR3 loop reads CASSEGVSGSDTQYF.

The genes are TRBV12-3 or TRBV12-4 and TRBJ2-1; TCRdb names TRBD2, which stays unverified in the absence of DNA. The CDR3 consists of 13 residues. CDR3 residues: CASSFVAGGPWFF.

This chain links TRBV9 with TRBJ1-2. The CDR3 is 16 residues long. CDR1 is SGDLS, CDR2 YYNGEE, per germline. This chain's CDR3 is CASSVAPAEVHYGYTF.

The chain uses TRBV28 and TRBJ1-6; TCRdb's D call, TRBD1, is unchecked because there is no DNA. This CDR3 has 17 amino acids. Germline CDR1 and CDR2: MDHEN and SYDVKM. CDR3 loop: CASSSLSGQVGNSPLHF.

This rearrangement joins TRBV6-2 or TRBV6-3 to TRBJ2-7. Germline CDR1 is MNHEY and CDR2 is SVGEGT. The CDR3 runs to 12 residues. CDR3 in amino acids: CASSLKAYEQYF.

This sequence joins TRBV27 and TRBJ2-1; TCRdb lists TRBD1, though no DNA is available to test this call. This CDR3 comprises 16 residues. Germline V gene lookup returns CDR1 MNHEY and CDR2 SMNVEV (reference sequence). The CDR3 here is CASSLSPGVSGNEQFF.

J is TRBJ2-1 and V is TRBV20-1; TCRdb names TRBD2, which stays unverified in the absence of DNA. CDR3 size: 13 residues. Germline CDR1 reads DFQATT; CDR2 reads SNEGSKA (reference sequence). CDR3 amino acids: CSAKGTSVHEQFF.

The chain recombines TRBV29-1 with TRBJ2-5; absent DNA, TCRdb's TRBD1 call cannot be checked. This CDR3 comprises 12 residues. Germline V gene sequence: CDR1 SQVTM, CDR2 ANQGSEA. CDR3: CSLQGEQETQYF.

The V call is TRBV29-1, the J call TRBJ2-1; TCRdb picks TRBD2, but there is no DNA to check that call. The CDR3 consists of 15 residues. Germline V lookup: CDR1 SQVTM, CDR2 ANQGSEA. CDR3 loop: CSVLAGGSTYNEQFF.

V usage is TRBV4-1 and J usage is TRBJ2-7; TCRdb picks TRBD1, but there is no DNA to check that call. Germline V gene sequence: CDR1 MGHRA, CDR2 YSYEKL. The CDR3 has 15 residues. CDR3 sequence reads: CASSLQGDLPYEQYF.

The V gene is TRBV4-3, the J gene TRBJ1-1. The CDR3 is made up of 13 amino acids. Per germline, CDR1 LGHNA and CDR2 YSLEER. The CDR3 loop reads CASRGPGGTEAFF.

J is TRBJ2-1 and V is TRBV24-1; there is no DNA to check the TCRdb D call of TRBD1. This CDR3 region has 16 residues. Germline CDR1 is KGHDR and CDR2 is SFDVKD. CDR3 sequence reads: CATSDSPGQGGDEQFF.

The chain is built from TRBV28 and TRBJ1-2; lacking DNA, the TRBD1 call made by TCRdb goes unchecked. CDR3 size: 14 residues. CDR1 MDHEN and CDR2 SYDVKM come from the germline V gene. CDR3 region: CASSTLAGNYGYTF.

This sequence joins TRBV30 and TRBJ1-4; TCRdb designates TRBD1, a call that cannot be tested without DNA. Germline CDR1 and CDR2: GTSNPN and SVGIG (reference sequence). The CDR3 has 15 amino acids. CDR3 sequence: CAWKNRAKVGEKLFF.

The gene calls are TRBV28 and TRBJ1-1; the TRBD1 assignment by TCRdb is unverifiable without DNA. Germline V lookup: CDR1 MDHEN, CDR2 SYDVKM. This CDR3 is 14 amino acids long. The CDR3 loop is CASRPPGLNTEAFF.

The rearrangement joins TRBV13 to TRBJ1-2. The germline V gene encodes CDR1 PRHDT and CDR2 FYEKMQ (reference sequence). The CDR3 loop spans 13 amino acids. CDR3 in amino acids: CASSLGDDYGYTF.